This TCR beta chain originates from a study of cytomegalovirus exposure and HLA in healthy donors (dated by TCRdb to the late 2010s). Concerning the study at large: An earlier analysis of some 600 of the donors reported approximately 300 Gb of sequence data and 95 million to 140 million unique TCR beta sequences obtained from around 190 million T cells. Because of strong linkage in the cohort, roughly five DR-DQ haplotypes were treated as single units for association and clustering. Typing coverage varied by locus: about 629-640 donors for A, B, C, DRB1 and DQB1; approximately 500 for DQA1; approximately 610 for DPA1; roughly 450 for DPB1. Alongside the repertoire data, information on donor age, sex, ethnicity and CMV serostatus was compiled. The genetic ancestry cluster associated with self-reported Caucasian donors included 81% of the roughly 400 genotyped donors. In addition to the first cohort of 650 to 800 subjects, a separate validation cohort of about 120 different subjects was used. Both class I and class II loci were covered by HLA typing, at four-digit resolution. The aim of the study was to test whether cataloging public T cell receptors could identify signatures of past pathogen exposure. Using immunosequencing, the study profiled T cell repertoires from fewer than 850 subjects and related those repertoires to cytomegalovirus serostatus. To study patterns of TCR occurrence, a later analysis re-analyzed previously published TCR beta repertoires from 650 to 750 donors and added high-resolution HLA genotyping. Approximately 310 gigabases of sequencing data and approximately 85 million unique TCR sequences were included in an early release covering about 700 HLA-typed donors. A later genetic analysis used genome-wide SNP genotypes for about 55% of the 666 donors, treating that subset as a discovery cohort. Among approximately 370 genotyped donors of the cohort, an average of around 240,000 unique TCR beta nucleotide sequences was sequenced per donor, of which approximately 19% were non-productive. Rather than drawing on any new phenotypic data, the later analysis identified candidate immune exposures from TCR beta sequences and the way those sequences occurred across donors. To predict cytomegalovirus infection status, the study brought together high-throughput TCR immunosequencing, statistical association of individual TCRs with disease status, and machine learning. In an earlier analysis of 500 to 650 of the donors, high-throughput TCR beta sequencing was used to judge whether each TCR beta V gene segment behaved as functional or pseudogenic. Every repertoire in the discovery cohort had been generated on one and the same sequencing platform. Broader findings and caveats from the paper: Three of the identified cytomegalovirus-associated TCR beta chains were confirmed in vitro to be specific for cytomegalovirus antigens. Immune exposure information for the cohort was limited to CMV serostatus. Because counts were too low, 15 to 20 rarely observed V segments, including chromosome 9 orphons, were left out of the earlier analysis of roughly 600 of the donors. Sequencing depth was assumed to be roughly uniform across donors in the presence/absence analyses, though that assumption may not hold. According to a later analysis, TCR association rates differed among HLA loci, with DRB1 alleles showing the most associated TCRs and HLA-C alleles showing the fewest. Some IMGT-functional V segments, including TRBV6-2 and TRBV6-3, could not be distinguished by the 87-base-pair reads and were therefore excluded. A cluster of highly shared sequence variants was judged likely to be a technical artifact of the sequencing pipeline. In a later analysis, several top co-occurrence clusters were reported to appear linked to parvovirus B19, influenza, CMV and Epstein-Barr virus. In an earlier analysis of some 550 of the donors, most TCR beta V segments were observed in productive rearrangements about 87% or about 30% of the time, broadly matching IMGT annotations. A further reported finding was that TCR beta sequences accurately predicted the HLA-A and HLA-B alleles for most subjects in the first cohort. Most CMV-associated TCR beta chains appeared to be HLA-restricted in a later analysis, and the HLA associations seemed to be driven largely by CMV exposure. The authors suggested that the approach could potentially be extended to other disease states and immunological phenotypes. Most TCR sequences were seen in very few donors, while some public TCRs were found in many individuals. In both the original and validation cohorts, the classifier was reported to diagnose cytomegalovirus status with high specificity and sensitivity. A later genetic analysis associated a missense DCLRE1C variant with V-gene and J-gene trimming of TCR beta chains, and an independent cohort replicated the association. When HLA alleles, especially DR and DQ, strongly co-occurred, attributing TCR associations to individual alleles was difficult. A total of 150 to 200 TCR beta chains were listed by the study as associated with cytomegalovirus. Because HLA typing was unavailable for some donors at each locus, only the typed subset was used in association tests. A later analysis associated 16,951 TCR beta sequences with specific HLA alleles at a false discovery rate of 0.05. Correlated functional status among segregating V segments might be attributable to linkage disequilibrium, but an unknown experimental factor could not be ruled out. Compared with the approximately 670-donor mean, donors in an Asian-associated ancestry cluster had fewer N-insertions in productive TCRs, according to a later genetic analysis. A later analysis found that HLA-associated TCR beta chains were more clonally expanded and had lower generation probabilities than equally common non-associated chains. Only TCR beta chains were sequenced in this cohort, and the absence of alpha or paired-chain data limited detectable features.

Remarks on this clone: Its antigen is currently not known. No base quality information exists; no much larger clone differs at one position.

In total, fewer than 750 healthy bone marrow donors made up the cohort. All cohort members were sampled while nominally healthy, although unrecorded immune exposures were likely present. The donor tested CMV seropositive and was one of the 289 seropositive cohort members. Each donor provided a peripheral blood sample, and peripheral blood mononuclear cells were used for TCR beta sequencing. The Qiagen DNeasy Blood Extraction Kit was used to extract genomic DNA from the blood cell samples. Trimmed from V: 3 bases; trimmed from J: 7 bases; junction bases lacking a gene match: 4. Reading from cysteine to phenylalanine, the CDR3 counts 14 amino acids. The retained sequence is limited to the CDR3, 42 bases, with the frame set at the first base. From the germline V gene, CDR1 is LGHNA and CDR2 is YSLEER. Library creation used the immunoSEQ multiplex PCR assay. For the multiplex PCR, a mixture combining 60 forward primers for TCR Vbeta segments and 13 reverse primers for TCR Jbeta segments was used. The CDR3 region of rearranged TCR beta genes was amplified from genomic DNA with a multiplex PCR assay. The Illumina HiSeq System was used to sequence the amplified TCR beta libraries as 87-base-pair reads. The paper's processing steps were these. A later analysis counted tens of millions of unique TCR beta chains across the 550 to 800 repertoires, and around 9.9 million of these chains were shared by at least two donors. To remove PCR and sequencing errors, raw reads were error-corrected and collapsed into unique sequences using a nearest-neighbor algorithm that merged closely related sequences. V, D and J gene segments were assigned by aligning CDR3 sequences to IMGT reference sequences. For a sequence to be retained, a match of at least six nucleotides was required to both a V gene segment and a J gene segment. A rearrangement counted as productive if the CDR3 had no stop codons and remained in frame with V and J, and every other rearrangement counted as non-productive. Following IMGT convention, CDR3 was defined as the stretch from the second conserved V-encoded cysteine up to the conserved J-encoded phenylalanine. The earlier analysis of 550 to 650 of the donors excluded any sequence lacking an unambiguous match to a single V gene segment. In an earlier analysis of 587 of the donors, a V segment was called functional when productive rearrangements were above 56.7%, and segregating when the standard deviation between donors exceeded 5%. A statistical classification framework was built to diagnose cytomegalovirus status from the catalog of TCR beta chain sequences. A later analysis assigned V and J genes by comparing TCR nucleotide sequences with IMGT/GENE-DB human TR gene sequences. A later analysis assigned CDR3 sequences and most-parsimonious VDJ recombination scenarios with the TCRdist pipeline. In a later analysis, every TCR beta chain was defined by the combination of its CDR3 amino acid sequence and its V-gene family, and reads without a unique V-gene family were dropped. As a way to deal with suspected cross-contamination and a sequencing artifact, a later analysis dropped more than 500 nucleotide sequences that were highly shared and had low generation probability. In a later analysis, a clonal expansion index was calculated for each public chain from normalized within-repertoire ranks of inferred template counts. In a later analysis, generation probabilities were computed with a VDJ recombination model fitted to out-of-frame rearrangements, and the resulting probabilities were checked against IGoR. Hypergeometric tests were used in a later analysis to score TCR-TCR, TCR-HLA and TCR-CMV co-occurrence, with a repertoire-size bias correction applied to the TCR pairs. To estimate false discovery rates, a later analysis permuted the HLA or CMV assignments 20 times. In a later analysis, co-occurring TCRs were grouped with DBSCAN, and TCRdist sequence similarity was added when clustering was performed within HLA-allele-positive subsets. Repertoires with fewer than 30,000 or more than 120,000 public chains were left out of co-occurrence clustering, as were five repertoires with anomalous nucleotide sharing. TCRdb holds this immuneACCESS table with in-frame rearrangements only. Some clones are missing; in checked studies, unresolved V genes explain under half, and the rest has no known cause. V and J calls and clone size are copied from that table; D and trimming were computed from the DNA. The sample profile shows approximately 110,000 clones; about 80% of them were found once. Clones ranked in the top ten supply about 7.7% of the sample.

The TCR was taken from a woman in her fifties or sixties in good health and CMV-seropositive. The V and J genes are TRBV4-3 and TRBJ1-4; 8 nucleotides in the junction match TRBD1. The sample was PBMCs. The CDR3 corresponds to CASSQDRAGEKLFF. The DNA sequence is TGCGCCAGCAGCCAGGACAGGGCGGGTGAAAAACTGTTTTTT.